This T cell receptor (beta chain) was sequenced for a study of T cells after yellow fever vaccination. With respect to this clonotype: As yet, its antigen is unknown. The junction shows a germline mismatch at one end, possibly a read error.

The CDR3 runs 13 residues. CDR1 is MNHEY and CDR2 is SMNVEV in the germline V gene (reference sequence). TCRdb reprocessed the 5' RACE reads via MiXCR and lists one record per CDR3 protein. The sample lists more than 250,000 distinct CDR3 sequences, around 6.8% occurring once. Study-level findings and limits: Post-booster reappearance was seen for most primary-vaccination clones (about 95% CD4, around 88% CD8). Few clonotypes appeared in both CD4 and CD8 compartments.

Here the sequenced sample was PBMCs, taken about 41 days after the first yellow fever vaccination. The sequence was obtained from a young man who received the YFV17D yellow fever vaccine. The chain recombines TRBV27 with TRBJ2-1; D may be TRBD1 or TRBD2 (6 bases each). CDR3: CASSLSGASEQFF. The DNA for the CDR3 is TGTGCCAGCAGTCTATCGGGGGCGAGTGAGCAGTTCTTC.